The sequence of this T cell receptor beta chain was determined in a study of radiotherapy plus CTLA-4 blockade in lung cancer. Study at large: Objective responses were observed in 15% to 20% of patients, and disease control was achieved by 31%.

Lung cancer patients with chemo-refractory metastatic non-small-cell disease were given focal radiation plus CTLA-4 blockade with ipilimumab. Trimming took 6 bases from V and 6 from J; bases not matched to a gene: 3. The CDR3 has 12 residues. From germline, CDR1 is SGHRS and CDR2 YFSETQ. TCRdb keeps only in-frame clones here, not all; method: immunoSEQ multiplex PCR. The sample lists under 55,000 clones, 82% occurring once. The sample consisted of peripheral blood, taken from a patient treated with radiotherapy plus ipilimumab. This sequence was found in a human donor with non-small cell lung cancer who had stable disease on radiotherapy plus ipilimumab. The rearrangement links TRBV5-1 to TRBJ2-1, with 7 positions matching TRBD1. The CDR3 DNA reads TGCGCCAGCACGGGACAGCTCAATGAGCAGTTCTTC. Amino acids: CASTGQLNEQFF.